The 25 T cell receptor beta chains in this list originate from one sample, sequenced in a study of cytomegalovirus exposure and HLA in healthy donors. This PCR relied on a set of 60 Vbeta primers and 13 Jbeta primers. TCRdb keeps only in-frame clones here, not all; method: immunoSEQ multiplex PCR. The sample gives about 120,000 clones, about 10% of which show up once; around 5% is in the top ten. Sequencing was performed on PBMCs. All receptors derive from a woman aged 18-35 years in good health and CMV-seropositive.

This clone appeared a few times. This chain links TRBV6-5 with TRBJ1-1; no firm D call. Germline V gene data show CDR1 as MNHEY and CDR2 as SVGAGI. V lost 6 bases and J 4 bases, leaving 9 bases between the germline ends. CDR3 length: 12 amino acids. CDR3 residues: CASSRGGTEAFF. CDR3 in DNA: TGTGCCAGCAGCCGGGGTGGCACTGAAGCTTTCTTT.

V is TRBV6-5 and J is TRBJ2-5; no clear D gene. V was pared by 5 bases and J by 2 bases, with 9 bases between. Germline V gene data show CDR1 as MNHEY and CDR2 as SVGAGI. The CDR3 has 13 amino acids. CDR3 sequence reads: CASSPRLQETQYF. The CDR3 nucleotides are TGTGCCAGCAGTCCGCGGCTGCAAGAGACCCAGTACTTC.

This clone was observed a few times. The chain employs TRBV9 and TRBJ1-1, with 7 nucleotides matching TRBD1. CDR1 is SGDLS and CDR2 is YYNGEE in the germline V gene. Unmatched junction bases numbered 15, after V lost 6 bases and J lost 1 base. The CDR3 covers 17 residues. CDR3 protein: CASTPTGTVRSNTEAFF. The CDR3 nucleotides read TGTGCCAGCACCCCCACCGGGACAGTGCGTTCGAACACTGAAGCTTTCTTT.

V is TRBV30 and J is TRBJ1-2; unclear D gene. Germline lookup yields CDR1 GTSNPN and CDR2 SVGIG (reference sequence). Trimming took off 1 base at V and 4 bases at J, with 7 bases between the two ends. The CDR3 contains 12 residues. The CDR3 here is CAWSGQIYGYTF. CDR3 DNA sequence: TGTGCCTGGAGTGGCCAGATCTATGGCTACACCTTC. Based on the CDR3 plus reference TRBV30 and TRBJ1-2, the full variable domain is SQTIHQWPATLVQPVGSPLSLECTVEGTSNPNLYWYRQAAGRGLQLLFYSVGIGQISSEVPQNLSASRPQDRQFILSSKKLLLSDSGFYLCAWSGQIYGYTFGSGTRLTVV.

There are a few counts of this clone. The chain carries TRBV7-6 and TRBJ2-2; 11 bases agree with TRBD2. Per the germline V gene, CDR1 is SGHVS and CDR2 is FNYEAQ. The CDR3 is made up of 17 amino acids. The V gene end was trimmed by 6 bases and the J gene end by 4 bases; junction bases not matched to a gene: 10. The CDR3 coding sequence is TGTGCCAGCAGTCAACTAGCGGGGGTAATGGGCACCGGGGAGCTGTTTTTT. Translated, it gives CASSQLAGVMGTGELFF.

This clone was seen just once. Different DNA sequences within this sample yield the same CDR3. This chain links TRBV19 with TRBJ1-1, with 9 bases that match TRBD1. The CDR3 has 14 residues. Per germline, CDR1 LNHDA and CDR2 SQIVND (reference sequence). V shed 4 bases and J 4 bases; nucleotides not matched to a gene: 4. The CDR3 is CASSTTGGGTEAFF. Here the CDR3 DNA reads TGTGCCAGTAGTACGACAGGGGGGGGCACTGAAGCTTTCTTT.

Only a few counts were recorded for this clone. The chain employs TRBV2 and TRBJ2-1; possibly TRBD1 for D (6 bases). V shed 6 bases and J shed 15 bases, with 15 bases lying between them. Germline V gene lookup returns CDR1 SNHLY and CDR2 FYNNEI. This CDR3 has 11 amino acids. The CDR3 nucleotides are TGTGCCAGCAGGAATAACAGGGTTTCGTTCTTC. It codes for CASRNNRVSFF.

Here the CDR3 reads CASGYRDTYEQYF. In DNA form, the CDR3 reads TGTGCCAGCGGTTACAGGGATACCTACGAGCAGTACTTC. The chain joins TRBV27 to TRBJ2-7; tentatively, D is TRBD1 (6 bases). CDR1 MNHEY and CDR2 SMNVEV come from the germline V gene (reference sequence). The CDR3 totals 13 residues. The ends were cut back, 8 bases at V and 2 bases at J, with 13 bases in the middle.

The chain combines TRBV9 with TRBJ1-3; 7 bases align to TRBD1. The CDR3 length is 18 residues. Trimming at V came to 4 bases and at J to 0 bases, leaving 13 bases not matched to a gene. Germline loops: CDR1 SGDLS, CDR2 YYNGEE. In nucleotides, the CDR3 is TGTGCCAGCAGCTCCTCCTGGGGACAGACCCTCTCTGGAAACACCATATATTTT. Translation: CASSSSWGQTLSGNTIYF.

V and J are TRBV11-3 and TRBJ1-1, with D perhaps matching TRBD1 (5 bases). The ends were cut back, 1 base at V and 4 bases at J, with 13 bases in the middle. Germline V lookup: CDR1 SGHNT, CDR2 YENEEA. This CDR3 spans 15 amino acids. The CDR3 bases are TGTGCCAGCAGCTTAGGGGGGGGAAGTCGCACTGAAGCTTTCTTT. This codes for CASSLGGGSRTEAFF.

The chain links TRBV11-3 to TRBJ2-3, with unresolved D. Germline-derived CDR1 and CDR2 are SGHNT and YENEEA. V lost 1 base and J 1 base, leaving 6 bases between the germline ends. CDR3 length: 14 residues. The DNA of the CDR3 is TGTGCCAGCAGCTTAGGAGGCGGCACAGATACGCAGTATTTT. This gives the protein CASSLGGGTDTQYF.

This clone was picked up a small number of times. The V gene is TRBV21-1, the J gene TRBJ2-5; the D call of TRBD1 is as the table states it, not checked on the DNA. TRBV21-1 is listed as a pseudogene. The CDR3 contains 19 residues. The CDR3 is CASSKGLPATIQRGETQYF. CDR3 DNA: TGTGCCAGCAGCAAAGGGTTACCAGCTACCATTCAGAGGGGGGAGACCCAGTACTTC.

This clone was recorded a few times. The chain employs TRBV6-4 and TRBJ1-1; the D gene is possibly TRBD1 (5 bases). CDR1 and CDR2 (germline): MRHNA, SNTAGT. The length of the CDR3 is 15 residues. With 0 bases removed from V and 5 bases from J, the gap between germline ends came to 13 bases. CDR3 sequence reads: CASSDSGGGRTEAFF. In DNA form, the CDR3 reads TGTGCCAGCAGTGACTCGGGGGGGGGAAGAACTGAAGCTTTCTTT.

The chain uses TRBV5-1 and TRBJ2-1, with a weak D call TRBD1 (5 bases). V dropped 2 bases and J dropped 6 bases, with 9 bases sitting between them. This CDR3 region has 13 residues. Germline values: CDR1 SGHRS, CDR2 YFSETQ. CDR3 protein: CASSLQAPNEQFF. The CDR3, as DNA: TGCGCCAGCAGCTTACAGGCCCCCAATGAGCAGTTCTTC.

This clone was observed a handful of times. J is TRBJ1-5 and V is TRBV5-4; TRBD1 agrees at 8 bases. From germline, CDR1 is SGHNT and CDR2 YYREEE (reference sequence). Unmatched junction bases numbered 7, after V lost 4 bases and J lost 7 bases. This CDR3 spans 14 amino acids. This CDR3 reads CASSKGQGRQPQHF. The CDR3 DNA follows: TGTGCCAGCAGCAAAGGACAGGGAAGACAGCCCCAGCATTTT.

This rearrangement joins TRBV28 to TRBJ1-2, with unresolved D. Germline V gene sequence: CDR1 MDHEN, CDR2 SYDVKM. CDR3 length: 12 residues. The ends were cut back, 5 bases at V and 9 bases at J, with 13 bases in the middle. DNA of the CDR3: TGTGCCAGCAGTCCATTGGCCACGAGCTACACCTTC. Encoded protein: CASSPLATSYTF.

This clone came up a few times. This chain connects TRBV4-2 to TRBJ2-3; D may be TRBD2 (5 bases). This CDR3 is built from 16 residues. CDR1 is LGHNA and CDR2 is YNFKEQ in the germline V gene. V lost 4 bases, J lost 2 bases, and 16 bases lay in between. The CDR3 nucleotides read TGTGCCAGCAGCCCGTTGATAAGCGGTTACACAGATACGCAGTATTTT. Translated: CASSPLISGYTDTQYF.

The table lists this clone with a few counts. The chain combines TRBV4-2 with TRBJ2-7; 7 bases are a match to TRBD1. Germline CDR1 is LGHNA and CDR2 is YNFKEQ. The V and J ends lost 4 bases and 0 bases, in that order; junction bases with no gene match: 9. This CDR3 spans 16 amino acids. The CDR3 bases are TGTGCCAGCAGCCGAAACAGGGGCGCTAGCTCCTACGAGCAGTACTTC. Protein: CASSRNRGASSYEQYF.

This clone was detected only a few times. The rearrangement joins TRBV28 to TRBJ2-2; a possible D gene is TRBD1 (6 bases). CDR3 length equals 14 residues. The germline CDR1 and CDR2 sequences are MDHEN and SYDVKM. Trimming removed 7 bases at V and 0 bases at J, with 9 bases between. The CDR3 DNA follows: TGTGCCAGCACTGAGGGGGCGAACACCGGGGAGCTGTTTTTT. Translated, it gives CASTEGANTGELFF.

This clone has only a few counts. V and J are TRBV28 and TRBJ1-2; TRBD1 agrees at 7 bases. J was trimmed by 3 bases and V by 3 bases; bases with no gene match: 4. This CDR3 comprises 14 residues. In germline, CDR1 is MDHEN, CDR2 SYDVKM. The CDR3 DNA is TGTGCCAGCAGTTTGATGGGACAGCACTATGGCTACACCTTC. Protein product: CASSLMGQHYGYTF.

The chain joins TRBV4-1 to TRBJ1-5, with D hard to call. The CDR3 length is 16 residues. Germline V lookup: CDR1 MGHRA, CDR2 YSYEKL. Between the trimmed V and J ends, which lost 0 bases and 0 bases, there was a span of 9 bases. The CDR3 spells CASSQEGGNSNQPQHF. For the CDR3, the DNA is TGCGCCAGCAGCCAAGAAGGCGGGAATAGCAATCAGCCCCAGCATTTT.

This clone was detected only a few times. The chain is built from TRBV19 and TRBJ1-4; TRBD1 might be the D (6 bases). CDR1 and CDR2 from the germline V gene are LNHDA and SQIVND (reference sequence). This CDR3 has 14 amino acids. V was clipped by 6 bases and J by 8 bases, with 16 bases between them. The DNA for the CDR3 is TGTGCCAGTAGCCTGGGGGCCGCTGGGGAAAAACTGTTTTTT. It yields the protein CASSLGAAGEKLFF.

This clone came up a few times. The chain recombines TRBV7-3 with TRBJ1-1; D gene uncertain. V lost 0 bases, J lost 6 bases, and 11 bases lay in between. Per germline, CDR1 SGHTA and CDR2 FQGTGA. The CDR3 has 14 amino acids. The CDR3 region has the DNA TGTGCCAGCAGCTTAACTCCAATGGGCGCTGAAGCTTTCTTT. This sequence encodes CASSLTPMGAEAFF.

This chain links TRBV7-8 with TRBJ2-3; 13 nucleotides align to TRBD2. There are 17 residues in the CDR3. CDR1 and CDR2 from the germline V gene are SGHVS and FQNEAQ. Trimming removed 5 bases from V and 3 bases from J; junction bases left unmatched: 8. The CDR3 DNA follows: TGTGCCAGCAGCCCTCGGACTAGCGGGGGAATTACAGATACGCAGTATTTT. It is translated as CASSPRTSGGITDTQYF.

The gene calls are TRBV2 and TRBJ2-1; 8 nucleotides match TRBD2. Germline V gene lookup returns CDR1 SNHLY and CDR2 FYNNEI. This CDR3 is 14 amino acids long. The junction had 8 bases not matched to a gene; V was cut back by 6 bases and J by 7 bases. CDR3 coding DNA: TGTGCCAGCAGACAAGCGGGAGTTGGGAATGAGCAGTTCTTC. Protein: CASRQAGVGNEQFF. Based on the CDR3 plus reference TRBV2 and TRBJ2-1, the full variable domain is EPEVTQTPSHQVTQMGQEVILRCVPISNHLYFYWYRQILGQKVEFLVSFYNNEISEKSEIFDDQFSVERPDGSNFTLKIRSTKLEDSAMYFCASRQAGVGNEQFFGPGTRLTVL.